This T cell receptor beta chain was observed in a study of regulatory T cells in long-lasting Graves disease. The overall study: Patients with new Graves' disease had used antithyroid drugs below 3 months.

Arm-PCR of CDR3 regions with iRepertoire HTBI primers generated TCR beta libraries. TCRdb independently ran MiXCR on the multiplex PCR reads; one entry per CDR3 protein. Altogether about 500,000 distinct CDR3 sequences are present, about a sixth being singletons, with the ten largest covering more than 9%. This clonotype came up a few times. CDR1 and CDR2 from the germline V gene are LGHDT and YNNKEL (reference sequence). There are 14 residues in the CDR3. The V segment lost 4 bases and the J segment 5 bases; nucleotides outside the gene matches: 7. As to time point: newly diagnosed GD, antithyroid drugs for less than 3 months. The TCR library was made from RNA that had been extracted from PBMCs in TRIzol. EDTA tubes collected roughly 9.6 milliliters of peripheral blood. The same specimen was also included in a second study, on T cells in Graves' hyperthyroidism and ophthalmopathy.

This clonotype was sampled from a man aged 40-55 years with Graves disease. Material: peripheral blood mononuclear cells (PBMCs), obtained at new diagnosis, from a patient treated with antithyroid drugs. The chain uses TRBV3-1 and TRBJ2-7, with 8 nucleotides matching TRBD2. The CDR3 DNA is TGTGCCAGCAGCCGAGGACTAGCTTCCCACGAGCAGTACTTC. The encoded protein is CASSRGLASHEQYF.